The 13 T cell receptor beta chains presented below share a single source sample, sequenced in a study of blood T cell repertoires in COVID-19 (dated by TCRdb to between 2020 and 2021). Receptors were amplified or captured by the immunoSEQ multiplex PCR assay. TCRdb limited this immuneACCESS table to in-frame rearrangements with V and J called. A share of clones is missing; checked studies link under half to unresolved V genes, and the rest is unexplained. For this sample the table gives about 100,000 clones, of which approximately 90% were detected only once. The ten largest clones capture under 1.5% of the sample. The sample comprised peripheral blood. These receptors came from a woman aged 30 to 39 with acute or convalescent COVID-19.

The rearrangement joins TRBV18 to TRBJ2-7; a possible D gene is TRBD2 (6 bases). With 3 bases removed from V and 3 bases from J, the gap between germline ends came to 9 bases. The CDR3 spans 13 residues. Germline CDR1 is KGHSH and CDR2 is LQKENI. CDR3 sequence: CASSPWRDYEQYF. The CDR3 nucleotides are TGTGCCAGCTCACCTTGGCGGGACTACGAGCAGTACTTC. The whole variable domain, filled in from reference TRBV18 and TRBJ2-7, reads NAGVMQNPRHLVRRRGQEARLRCSPMKGHSHVYWYRQLPEEGLKFMVYLQKENIIDESGMPKERFSAEFPKEGPSILRIQQVVRGDSAAYFCASSPWRDYEQYFGPGTRLTVT.

This clone was counted only a few times. The chain links TRBV29-1 to TRBJ2-3; 7 bases line up with TRBD1. This CDR3 has 13 amino acids. Germline CDR1 is SQVTM and CDR2 is ANQGSEA. V shed 8 bases, J shed 2 bases, and the junction held 7 bases outside the gene matches. CDR3 sequence reads: CSIRQGDTDTQYF. CDR3 nucleotide sequence: TGCAGCATACGACAGGGTGACACAGATACGCAGTATTTT.

The chain recombines TRBV12-5 with TRBJ1-1, with D uncertain. V shed 6 bases and J shed 2 bases, with 10 bases lying between them. Germline CDR1 LGHNT, CDR2 FRNRAP. This CDR3 region has 13 residues. CDR3 loop: CASGQGLNTEAFF. DNA of the CDR3: TGTGCTAGTGGGCAAGGACTTAACACTGAAGCTTTCTTT. Filled out from reference TRBV12-5 and TRBJ1-1, the complete variable domain reads DARVTQTPRHKVTEMGQEVTMRCQPILGHNTVFWYRQTMMQGLELLAYFRNRAPLDDSGMPKDRFSAEMPDATLATLKIQPSEPRDSAVYFCASGQGLNTEAFFGQGTRLTVV.

V is TRBV27 and J is TRBJ2-5; 8 bases are shared with TRBD2. This CDR3 region has 16 residues. Germline values: CDR1 MNHEY, CDR2 SMNVEV (reference sequence). With V trimmed by 5 bases and J by 4 bases, 12 bases remained unmatched. The CDR3 sequence is CASSPSGSGVRETQYF. CDR3 in DNA: TGTGCCAGCAGTCCCTCGGGTAGCGGGGTTCGAGAGACCCAGTACTTC.

The chain links TRBV9 to TRBJ1-1; no firm D call. V was clipped by 4 bases and J by 0 bases, with 13 bases between them. This CDR3 region has 15 residues. CDR1 is SGDLS, CDR2 YYNGEE, per germline. CDR3 coding DNA: TGTGCCAGCAGCCCAACGGGGTACGTGAACACTGAAGCTTTCTTT. Its translation: CASSPTGYVNTEAFF.

This clone has a single count. The chain joins TRBV6-5 to TRBJ1-2; perhaps TRBD1 as D (5 bases). Germline CDR1 MNHEY, CDR2 SVGAGI. The V end was cut by 6 bases, the J end by 5 bases, with 10 bases between. The CDR3 loop spans 12 amino acids. Here the CDR3 reads CASSPQGYGYTF. The CDR3 bases are TGTGCCAGCAGCCCGCAGGGTTATGGCTACACCTTC.

The J gene is TRBJ1-6, the V gene TRBV4-1; 7 bases are shared with TRBD1. V lost 6 bases, J lost 3 bases, and 8 bases stayed unmatched. Germline CDR1 is MGHRA and CDR2 is YSYEKL. This CDR3 has 16 residues. CDR3 residues: CASRTSRDSYNSPLHF. The DNA of the CDR3 is TGCGCCAGCAGAACGAGCAGGGACAGCTATAATTCACCCCTCCACTTT.

V and J are TRBV27 and TRBJ1-5; 8 bases agree with TRBD1. V trimming: 4 bases; J trimming: 0 bases; junction bases outside the gene matches: 8. The germline V gene has CDR1 MNHEY and CDR2 SMNVEV (reference sequence). The CDR3 totals 17 residues. The CDR3 spells CASSSLRQGYSNQPQHF. In nucleotides, the CDR3 is TGTGCCAGCAGTTCCCTCCGACAGGGGTATAGCAATCAGCCCCAGCATTTT.

V and J are TRBV4-3 and TRBJ2-2; 9 nucleotides agree with TRBD2. Germline V lookup: CDR1 LGHNA, CDR2 YSLEER. This CDR3 spans 17 amino acids. V gave up 4 bases and J gave up 3 bases; unmatched junction bases: 9. The CDR3 reads CASSPSGLAGYTGELFF. CDR3 DNA: TGCGCCAGCAGCCCCTCGGGTCTAGCGGGGTACACCGGGGAGCTGTTTTTT.

J is TRBJ2-1 and V is TRBV7-2, with TRBD2 identical over 10 bases. The CDR3 sequence is 15 residues long. The ends lost 6 bases at V and 6 bases at J; junction bases unmatched: 8. Germline CDR1 and CDR2: SGHTA and FQGNSA. The CDR3: CASSPQASGSNEQFF. The CDR3 region has the DNA TGTGCCAGCAGTCCCCAGGCTAGCGGGAGCAATGAGCAGTTCTTC.

This clone has only one observation. The chain has TRBV5-1 and TRBJ1-4; D possibly corresponds to TRBD1 (6 bases). V was pared by 3 bases and J by 5 bases, with 11 bases between. The CDR3 extends over 14 amino acids. The germline CDR1 and CDR2 sequences are SGHRS and YFSETQ. This CDR3 reads CASSSDSQNEKLFF. The CDR3 nucleotides are TGCGCCAGCAGCTCGGACAGCCAAAATGAAAAACTGTTTTTT.

The CDR3 coding sequence is TGTGCCAGCAGCCAAGGACAGGCGGGAATACCCCAGCATTTT. This encodes CASSQGQAGIPQHF. The genes are TRBV6-2 or TRBV6-3 and TRBJ1-5; 7 bases map to TRBD1. The J segment lost 10 bases and the V segment lost 6 bases, leaving 12 bases of the junction unmatched. The germline gives CDR1 MNHEY, CDR2 SVGEGT. CDR3 length: 14 amino acids.

In this sample, this clone turned up once. This chain links TRBV28 with TRBJ1-1; 7 bases map to TRBD1. With 5 bases clipped from V and 1 base from J, the junction kept 4 bases outside the gene matches. The germline V gene has CDR1 MDHEN and CDR2 SYDVKM. The CDR3 consists of 14 residues. In DNA form, the CDR3 reads TGTGCCAGCAGTGGAGGGGGCGGGAACACTGAAGCTTTCTTT. Encoded protein: CASSGGGGNTEAFF.